The clone carrying this T cell receptor (beta chain) was seen a few times. Its antigen remains unidentified. The data belong to a study of T cell repertoires in cytomegalovirus infection. Overall study: Indicated by public TCR beta signatures were CMV infection and matching HLA type.

MiXCR was run by TCRdb on the reads, yielding one entry per CDR3 protein. Counted here are about 450,000 distinct CDR3 sequences, approximately 33% occurring once; the ten biggest clones make up roughly an eighth. The study, taken as a whole, reports: CMV-specific TCR beta clonotypes restricted by HLA-C were the ones dominating the ex vivo response.

This CDR3 has 12 residues. The V gene's germline CDR1 is DFQATT and CDR2 SNEGSKA (reference sequence). The chain uses TRBV20-1 and TRBJ2-5, with 7 bases fitting TRBD1. The sequencing input was PBMCs. The sequence derives from a human donor in good health (CMV status not recorded). Some clones in this sample may be carry-over from other donors' samples. CDR3 DNA sequence: TGCGCTAACCAGGGACAGCAAGAGACCCAGTACTTC. Its protein product is CANQGQQETQYF.